Listed here are 2 T cell receptor beta chains from one sample, sequenced in a study of T cell repertoires in cytomegalovirus infection. TCRdb ran MiXCR on the reads and lists one entry per CDR3 protein. Among 450,000 to 550,000 distinct CDR3 sequences listed, 42% were seen once. No antigen has been identified for these receptors. This specimen consisted of cultured PBMCs, obtained from culture after CMV antigen stimulation. These receptors all stem from a human donor in good health (CMV status not recorded). Some clones in this sample may be carry-over from other donors' samples.

There are many counts of this clonotype. J is TRBJ1-1 and V is TRBV7-2; D gene ambiguous. This CDR3 is built from 12 residues. The ends were cut back, 2 bases at V and 7 bases at J, with 8 bases in the middle. Germline-derived CDR1 and CDR2 are SGHTA and FQGNSA. CDR3 nucleotides: TGTGCCAGCAGCTTATCTTTTCGTGAAGCTTTCTTT. It codes for CASSLSFREAFF.

CDR3 in amino acids: CASTLGGDSPLHF. The CDR3 region has the DNA TGTGCCAGCACTCTTGGGGGGGATTCACCCCTCCACTTT. The chain combines TRBV27 with TRBJ1-6, with D possibly being TRBD1 (5 bases). The germline V gene encodes CDR1 MNHEY and CDR2 SMNVEV (reference sequence). Trimming left V 7 bases short and J 8 bases short, with 12 bases between. This CDR3 spans 13 amino acids.